One and the same sample provided the 15 T cell receptor beta chains below, sequenced in a study of T-cell memory formation after mild COVID-19. TCRdb re-derived calls from the 5' RACE reads in MiXCR, one entry per CDR3 protein. The table shows some 130,000 distinct CDR3 sequences, with almost 25% occurring only once. The specimen sequenced was PBMCs or a T cell subset sorted from them (not recorded which). Receptors were obtained from an adult woman who had mild COVID-19 (a few samples of this study predate the infection). Cell type and time point are not known.

This clonotype has more than one count but fewer than ten. The rearrangement links TRBV7-9 to TRBJ2-7; D possibly corresponds to TRBD2 (5 bases). Trimming stripped 0 bases from V and 10 bases from J, with 10 bases between. Germline CDR1 is SEHNR and CDR2 is FQNEAQ (reference sequence). The CDR3 loop spans 12 amino acids. The CDR3 nucleotides read TGTGCCAGCAGCTTAGCGGCGGGCCGCCAGTACTTC. Amino acid sequence: CASSLAAGRQYF.

This clonotype has a handful of counts. The chain is built from TRBV7-8 and TRBJ1-5; the D gene is possibly TRBD1 (5 bases). V was cut by 4 bases and J by 2 bases, with 15 bases left in between. CDR3 length equals 16 residues. Germline V CDR1 and CDR2: SGHVS, FQNEAQ. This chain's CDR3 is CASSSPGVYGNQPQHF. CDR3 nucleotide sequence: TGTGCCAGCAGCTCCCCGGGGGTGTATGGCAATCAGCCCCAGCATTTT.

This clonotype has a single count. This chain connects TRBV6-1 to TRBJ2-5; TRBD1 agrees at 7 bases. The trim removed 5 bases at V and 5 bases at J, leaving 8 bases unmatched. Looked up from germline, CDR1 is MNHNS and CDR2 is SASEGT. The CDR3 spans 14 residues. CDR3 nucleotides: TGTGCCAGCAGTTACGGGACAGATATGGAGACCCAGTACTTC. Its translation is CASSYGTDMETQYF.

This clonotype has a handful of counts. The V and J genes are TRBV20-1 and TRBJ2-7, with 11 bases fitting TRBD2. V gave up 1 base and J gave up 5 bases; unmatched junction bases: 1. Germline V lookup: CDR1 DFQATT, CDR2 SNEGSKA (reference sequence). The CDR3 is made up of 13 amino acids. Here the CDR3 reads CSARAGLADEQYF. The CDR3, as DNA: TGCAGTGCTAGAGCGGGACTAGCGGACGAGCAGTACTTC.

In its sample, this clonotype was seen a few times. V gene TRBV12-3 or TRBV12-4 combines with J gene TRBJ1-6, with D unclear. This CDR3 has 14 amino acids. The V end lost 7 bases, the J end lost 9 bases, and 16 bases lay between the germline ends. In DNA form, the CDR3 reads TGTGCCAGCACGAGAGCGGGAAGTCGTTCACCCCTCCACTTT. It codes for CASTRAGSRSPLHF.

This clonotype has more than one count but fewer than ten. The chain uses TRBV28 and TRBJ2-3, with 8 bases matching TRBD2. The CDR3 totals 18 residues. In germline, CDR1 is MDHEN, CDR2 SYDVKM. J gave up 7 bases and V 1 base, and 16 bases lay outside the gene matches. CDR3 loop: CASSLSVGPSSGRNTQYF. For the CDR3, the DNA is TGTGCCAGCAGTTTATCTGTCGGGCCGTCTAGCGGGCGGAATACGCAGTATTTT.

The V gene is TRBV27, the J gene TRBJ1-5, with a weak D call TRBD1 (5 bases). Germline V gives CDR1 MNHEY, CDR2 SMNVEV (reference sequence). CDR3 size: 15 residues. V was clipped by 6 bases and J by 2 bases, with 14 bases between them. The CDR3 DNA reads TGTGCCAGCAGCCTAGGGGTCGGGGGCAATCAGCCCCAGCATTTT. Translated, it gives CASSLGVGGNQPQHF.

The chain has TRBV7-3 and TRBJ1-1; tentatively, D is TRBD1 (5 bases). V gave up 1 base and J gave up 7 bases, with 10 bases separating them. Germline values: CDR1 SGHTA, CDR2 FQGTGA. This CDR3 is built from 13 residues. CDR3 nucleotide sequence: TGTGCCAGCAGCTTAATGGGGACCCATGAAGCTTTCTTT. Translating gives CASSLMGTHEAFF. The whole variable domain, filled in from reference TRBV7-3 and TRBJ1-1, reads GAGVSQTPSNKVTEKGKYVELRCDPISGHTALYWYRQSLGQGPEFLIYFQGTGAADDSGLPNDRFFAVRPEGSVSTLKIQRTERGDSAVYLCASSLMGTHEAFFGQGTRLTVV.

The sample holds a few counts of this clonotype. The rearrangement uses TRBV7-9 and TRBJ2-7, with TRBD2 matching 7 bases. The CDR3 is made up of 17 amino acids. Germline V gives CDR1 SEHNR, CDR2 FQNEAQ (reference sequence). The junction had 10 bases not matched to a gene; V was cut back by 1 base and J by 1 base. The CDR3 region is CASSLGARGTPSYEQYF. CDR3 in DNA: TGTGCCAGCAGCTTAGGGGCGCGGGGGACGCCATCCTACGAGCAGTACTTC.

In its sample, this clonotype was seen many times. This sequence joins TRBV11-2 and TRBJ2-2; TRBD2 agrees at 7 bases. Germline V CDR1 and CDR2: SGHAT, FQNNGV. J was trimmed by 1 base and V by 0 bases; bases with no gene match: 8. CDR3 length: 18 amino acids. Written as DNA, the CDR3 is TGTGCCAGCAGCTTAGATTTTTTCGGGGGGTTGAACACCGGGGAGCTGTTTTTT. This sequence encodes CASSLDFFGGLNTGELFF.

CDR3 in DNA: TGTGCCAGCAGGGGGTTTAACTATGGCTACACCTTC. Translation: CASRGFNYGYTF. The chain uses TRBV27 and TRBJ1-2; the D is unclear. The CDR3 totals 12 residues. Germline V gives CDR1 MNHEY, CDR2 SMNVEV (reference sequence). Trimming took off 6 bases at V and 1 base at J, with 6 bases between the two ends.

This clonotype was detected only a few times. The chain recombines TRBV19 with TRBJ1-2; no firm D call. The CDR3 covers 12 residues. Trimming took off 4 bases at V and 1 base at J, with 4 bases between the two ends. Looked up from germline, CDR1 is LNHDA and CDR2 is SQIVND (reference sequence). The CDR3 DNA reads TGTGCCAGTAGTACGGATAACTATGGCTACACCTTC. This gives the protein CASSTDNYGYTF.

This clonotype appeared a few times. The rearrangement links TRBV6-2 or TRBV6-3 to TRBJ2-3; weak D call: TRBD2 (6 bases). Trimming removed 7 bases from V and 7 bases from J, with 18 bases in between. The germline V gene encodes CDR1 MNHEY and CDR2 SVGEGT. CDR3 size: 14 residues. CDR3 nucleotide sequence: TGTGCCAGCATGGGGTTTGATAGCGGAAATACGCAGTATTTT. It codes for CASMGFDSGNTQYF.

At least ten counts were recorded for this clonotype. This chain links TRBV5-1 with TRBJ2-7; 11 bases fit TRBD1. This CDR3 is 14 amino acids long. V shed 3 bases and J 3 bases; nucleotides not matched to a gene: 2. The germline CDR1 and CDR2 sequences are SGHRS and YFSETQ. CDR3 protein: CASSWTGGGYEQYF. Written as DNA, the CDR3 is TGCGCCAGCAGCTGGACAGGGGGCGGCTACGAGCAGTACTTC. Combining the CDR3 with reference TRBV5-1 and TRBJ2-7 gives the whole variable domain KAGVTQTPRYLIKTRGQQVTLSCSPISGHRSVSWYQQTPGQGLQFLFEYFSETQRNKGNFPGRFSGRQFSNSRSEMNVSTLELGDSALYLCASSWTGGGYEQYFGPGTRLTVT.

This clonotype turned up a few times. This sequence joins TRBV4-1 and TRBJ2-5, with D tentatively TRBD1 or TRBD2 (6 bases each). Deletions cut 6 bases from V and 3 bases from J, with 11 bases between. Germline assignment: CDR1 MGHRA and CDR2 YSYEKL. This CDR3 has 13 amino acids. This CDR3 reads CASRGGLEETQYF. CDR3 nucleotide sequence: TGCGCCAGCAGGGGGGGCCTAGAAGAGACCCAGTACTTC.